This T cell receptor beta chain was profiled in a study of blood T cells in healthy people across ages (dated by TCRdb to 2015 to 2017). Regarding the study in general: In model experiments, template switching captured about one uniquely barcoded TCR beta cDNA molecule for every two T cells. Age-related changes in TCR beta repertoire diversity were measured in the study by deep sequencing normalized with unique cDNA molecular identifiers. The donors were split into four age groups: young (average 16 years), middle-aged (more than 35), aged (approximately 60) and long-lived (roughly 80). To avoid experimental bias, donors of different ages were spread randomly across the sequencing lanes. Two additional independent replicas of 1 million unique cDNA reads from the same blood draw were analyzed for two donors (one aged 18 to 30 and one aged 80 or older).

To prepare the library, 5' RACE was applied. Sequencing instrument: Illumina HiSeq 2500. A second roughly 6 to 11 cycle PCR used a sample-barcoded 5' primer and a J-beta primer mix. A template-switch 5' adaptor carrying 12 random nucleotides introduced a unique molecular identifier onto each TCR beta cDNA molecule. Each sample yielded at least 2.5 million CDR3-containing paired-end reads. All of the RNA was converted into first-strand cDNA using the Mint cDNA synthesis kit, with a TRBC-specific oligonucleotide serving as the primer. Following uracil-DNA glycosylase treatment, a first 18-cycle PCR with universal primers M1SS and BC2_uni_R was performed on all cDNA. Per the authors' processing: For normalization, 1 million high-quality reads, each with a distinct molecular identifier, were randomly selected from each sample. Instead of being binned into consensus sequences, reads that shared molecular identifiers were thrown out. MiTCR, run with a Q25 quality threshold and the strictest error-elimination algorithm, handled CDR3 identification, clonotype clustering and error correction. A nonparametric unseen species model using Euler transformation provided a lower-bound estimate of total TCR beta diversity. TCRdb itself trimmed the public reads at Q25 with fastp, ran MiXCR and retained productive beta chains. Under each unique CDR3 protein, matching rows form one entry showing the most common genes and DNA. It is TCRdb's table, rather than the study itself, that gives the V and J calls and clone size. This sample holds nearly 1 million distinct CDR3 sequences; roughly 47% were observed only once. Clones ranked in the top ten supply about a fifth of the sample.

Comment on this clonotype: Its antigen is not yet known. Base qualities are not recorded, but no much larger clone differs from it by a single base.

Spanning cysteine to phenylalanine, the CDR3 consists of 15 amino acids. The sequence is cut down to CDR3 DNA, 45 bases in frame from base 1. The germline V gene (reference sequence) yields SEHNR for CDR1 and FQNEAQ for CDR2. At the junction V is shortened by 0 bases and J by 7 bases; bases outside the gene matches: 5. Systemically healthy Caucasian individuals from Russia, around 39 in total and aged roughly 6 to 95 years, were included as donors. Approximately 9 milliliters of peripheral blood were collected from each donor into EDTA-treated Vacutainer tubes. Ficoll-Paque density-gradient centrifugation was used to isolate PBMCs, with at least 6.5 million per sample. Trizol reagent was used to extract total RNA from the PBMCs, yielding at least 5.5 micrograms per sample. For every donor, an aliquot of PBMCs went through flow cytometry to measure the percentages of naive CD45RAhigh/CD27high T cells.

Beyond this particular receptor, the publication reports: Compared with the aged group, more naive CD4+ T cells, fewer expanded clones and increased TCR diversity were shown by the long-lived group, suggesting age selection. Bulk unsorted PBMC profiling prevented conclusive comparison of naive and antigen-experienced compartments. Observed TCR beta diversity per million T cells fell roughly linearly with age, and a significant reduction was already apparent by age approximately 40. Estimates of total diversity based on one million sequenced T cells were considered lower bounds and underestimates. Because the CMV infection status of the donors was unknown, age-related changes in expanded clonotypes may potentially have been confounded. The percentage of naive T cells measured by flow cytometry correlated strongly with observed TCR beta diversity.

The sample was blood. The sequence was obtained from a woman aged 60-75 years in good health. The chain joins TRBV7-9 to TRBJ1-4, and 7 junction bases match TRBD1. The CDR3: CASSLAGTVSEKLFF. The bases read TGTGCCAGCAGCTTAGCTGGGACAGTCTCTGAAAAACTGTTTTTT.